A selection of T cell receptor beta chains follows, all from one sample in a study of neurological immune-mediated disorders. TCRdb re-called the 5' RACE reads with MiXCR, one entry per CDR3 protein. The table records 40,000 or so distinct CDR3 sequences, about 14% of them present only once. Sequencing was performed on PBMCs. Receptors were obtained from a man aged 30-40 years in good health. CDR3s include the opening cysteine and the closing phenylalanine or tryptophan. The D gene is left open where the match is weak. Some rows mark clone size as missing; the rest say once, few, many or name a class of expanded clone.

size	length	V	D	J	DNA	CDR3
few	12	TRBV16	NA	TRBJ2-1	TGTGCCAGCAGCCAATCGATGGTTGAGCAGTTCTTC	CASSQSMVEQFF
many	16	TRBV20-1	TRBD2	TRBJ2-5	TGCAGTGCTATCGGGGGACTAGCGGGAGAGGGGGAGACCCAGTACTTC	CSAIGGLAGEGETQYF
many	11	TRBV29-1	NA	TRBJ2-5	TGCAGCGGGGGACTCCAAGAGACCCAGTACTTC	CSGGLQETQYF
many	11	TRBV11-2	NA	TRBJ1-2	TGTGCCAGCAGCACCGTGGATGGCTACACCTTC	CASSTVDGYTF
many	14	TRBV28	NA	TRBJ1-2	TGTGCCAGCAGAACTACAGGGACCGGCTATGGCTACACCTTC	CASRTTGTGYGYTF
many	15	TRBV5-1	NA	TRBJ2-1	TGCGCCAGCAGCCTCTCGTCTAGCTCCTACAATGAGCAGTTCTTC	CASSLSSSSYNEQFF
many	15	TRBV5-1	NA	TRBJ1-3	TGCGCCAGCAGCTTGGACACCTTCTCTGGAAACACCATATATTTT	CASSLDTFSGNTIYF
many	18	TRBV7-3	TRBD1	TRBJ1-1	TGTGCCAGCAGCTTCACTAGTTGGGACAGGGGGTTTGACACTGAAGCTTTCTTT	CASSFTSWDRGFDTEAFF
many	14	TRBV7-9	TRBD1	TRBJ1-4	TGTGCCAGCAGCCGGACAGGCCGGAATGAAAAACTGTTTTTT	CASSRTGRNEKLFF
many	15	TRBV27	NA	TRBJ2-3	TGTGCCAGCAGTTTATCGTCCGGGATCACAGATACGCAGTATTTT	CASSLSSGITDTQYF
many	15	TRBV6-5	TRBD2	TRBJ2-3	TGTGCCAGCAGTTACCCGACTAGCGGCACAGATACGCAGTATTTT	CASSYPTSGTDTQYF
many	14	TRBV24-1	TRBD2	TRBJ2-1	TGTGCCACCAGTGTCGGACTAGCGGGATTTGAGCAGTTCTTC	CATSVGLAGFEQFF
many	15	TRBV20-1	TRBD1	TRBJ2-1	TGCAGTGCTACTAGACAGGGTTTCGTCTACAATGAGCAGTTCTTC	CSATRQGFVYNEQFF
many	14	TRBV9	TRBD2	TRBJ2-7	TGTGCCAGCAGCGTAACGGCTAGCGGTTCCGAGCAGTACTTC	CASSVTASGSEQYF
many	17	TRBV5-1	NA	TRBJ2-6	TGCGCCAGCAGCCTCCCCGCGGAGAGCTCTGGGGCCAACGTCCTGACTTTC	CASSLPAESSGANVLTF
NA	12	TRBV28	NA	TRBJ2-3	TGTGCCACGAACATGGGAGGATATACGCAGTATTTT	CATNMGGYTQYF
many	13	TRBV5-1	NA	TRBJ2-2	TGCGCCAGCAGCTATGACAGCACCGGGGAGCTGTTTTTT	CASSYDSTGELFF
many	10	TRBV20-1	NA	TRBJ2-1	TGCAGTGCTAGTGATTATGAGCAGTTCTTC	CSASDYEQFF
medium-sized	16	TRBV4-2	NA	TRBJ2-4	TGTGCCAGCAGCCAAGATCGAGCAAGAGGGGGTGACATTCAGTACTTC	CASSQDRARGGDIQYF
many	16	TRBV20-1	NA	TRBJ2-2	TGCAGTGCTAGAGATGTCGGGGTAGCGGACACCGGGGAGCTGTTTTTT	CSARDVGVADTGELFF
many	14	TRBV5-1	NA	TRBJ2-1	TGCGCCAGCAGCTTGGCCGTAGCCGACAATGAGCAGTTCTTC	CASSLAVADNEQFF
NA	15	TRBV5-5	TRBD2	TRBJ2-7	TGTGCCAGCAGCCCCCCGGGGGCGGGGGGCTACGAGCAGTACTTC	CASSPPGAGGYEQYF
many	14	TRBV20-1	TRBD2	TRBJ2-7	TGCAGTGCTAGAGACAGCGGGAGTCTCTACGAGCAGTACTTC	CSARDSGSLYEQYF
many	14	TRBV20-1	NA	TRBJ2-5	TGCAGTGCGGAGGGGAACCATGACCAAGAGACCCAGTACTTC	CSAEGNHDQETQYF
many	18	TRBV20-1	TRBD2	TRBJ2-4	TGCAGTGCTAGGAAGGGACTAGCGCCAGTCATAGCCAAAAACATTCAGTACTTC	CSARKGLAPVIAKNIQYF
many	15	TRBV10-3	TRBD2	TRBJ2-1	TGTGCCATCGCGGGGGGGAGCGGGAGTTACAATGAGCAGTTCTTC	CAIAGGSGSYNEQFF
few	18	TRBV4-2	TRBD1	TRBJ1-5	TGTGCCAGCAGCCAAGATGGGACAGGGGTTACCACTAATCGGCCCCAGCATTTT	CASSQDGTGVTTNRPQHF
many	13	TRBV29-1	NA	TRBJ2-2	TGCAGCGTTTTTAAAGGGAACACCGGGGAGCTGTTTTTT	CSVFKGNTGELFF
many	17	TRBV7-8	TRBD2	TRBJ2-7	TGTGCCAGCAGCTTAGGTGGGGCTAGCGGGAGGATCTACGAGCAGTACTTC	CASSLGGASGRIYEQYF
NA	14	TRBV7-2	NA	TRBJ1-2	TGCGCCAGCGGCTTGACGGGGGCGCCGGATGGCTACACCTTC	CASGLTGAPDGYTF
many	15	TRBV10-3	TRBD2	TRBJ2-5	TGTGCCATCAGTGAATCGGGACTAGCGGAAGAGACCCAGTACTTC	CAISESGLAEETQYF
many	13	TRBV20-1	NA	TRBJ2-5	TGCAGTGCCCCCCTAGGGGCGGCCGAGACCCAGTACTTC	CSAPLGAAETQYF
many	17	TRBV9	NA	TRBJ1-4	TGTGCCAGCAGCGTAGGGATAGGGGCGCACCCTAATGAAAAACTGTTTTTT	CASSVGIGAHPNEKLFF
few	14	TRBV10-3	TRBD1	TRBJ2-7	TGTGCCATCAGCTGGGGGACAGGGGAACACGAGCAGTACTTC	CAISWGTGEHEQYF
many	11	TRBV20-1	TRBD1	TRBJ1-2	TGCAGTGGGACAGGGAACTATGGCTACACCTTC	CSGTGNYGYTF
many	16	TRBV20-1	TRBD2	TRBJ2-5	TGCAGTGCTAGAGCCACGACCCTAGCGGGAGGAGAGACCCAGTACTTC	CSARATTLAGGETQYF
NA	14	TRBV7-3	NA	TRBJ2-5	TGTGCCAGCAGCCCTAGAGGGAACCAAGAGACGCAGTACTTC	CASSPRGNQETQYF
many	14	TRBV20-1	NA	TRBJ2-7	TGCAGTGCTAGAGTGCTAGAGGGCACCTACGAGCAGTACTTC	CSARVLEGTYEQYF
many	17	TRBV20-1	TRBD2	TRBJ2-2	TGCAGTGCTAGAAGGACTAGCGGTAGCGCGAACACCGGGGAGCTGTTTTTT	CSARRTSGSANTGELFF
many	18	TRBV20-1	TRBD2	TRBJ2-5	TGCAGTGCTAGAGATCCCAGCAGACTAGCGGGAGGGGGTGAGACCCAGTACTTC	CSARDPSRLAGGGETQYF
many	15	TRBV7-2	TRBD1	TRBJ2-4	TGTGCCAGCAGCTTAGCTGTTCAGGGGGTGAACATTCAGTACTTC	CASSLAVQGVNIQYF
many	12	TRBV29-1	NA	TRBJ2-5	TGCAGCGTTGAGTTGGGGGCAAAGACCCAGTACTTC	CSVELGAKTQYF
many	14	TRBV9	NA	TRBJ1-2	TGTGCCAGCAGCCTGGACACCTTAGACTATGGCTACACCTTC	CASSLDTLDYGYTF
NA	14	TRBV20-1	TRBD2	TRBJ2-1	TGCAGTGCTGACGTAGCGGGACCCTGCAATGAGCAATTCTTC	CSADVAGPCNEQFF
many	16	TRBV29-1	TRBD1	TRBJ2-1	TGCAGCGTTGTGTTGACAGGGGATTACTCCTACAATGAGCAGTTCTTC	CSVVLTGDYSYNEQFF
many	12	TRBV6-2/TRBV6-3	NA	TRBJ2-3	TGTGCCAGCAGTGGCGACGTCTTCACGCAGTATTTT	CASSGDVFTQYF
many	14	TRBV2	NA	TRBJ2-3	TGTGCCAGCAGTGGCCAGGAGGGCACAGATACGCAGTATTTT	CASSGQEGTDTQYF
many	14	TRBV7-9	NA	TRBJ2-2	TGTGCCAGCAGCTTAGGAGCGAACACCGGGGAGCTGTTTTTT	CASSLGANTGELFF
many	18	TRBV20-1	NA	TRBJ2-3	TGCAGTGCTAGCCCTAATATAGCGTCTTCCACTCTCACAGATACGCAGTATTTT	CSASPNIASSTLTDTQYF
NA	14	TRBV5-1	NA	TRBJ1-3	TGCGCCAGCAGCTTGGAGGGTGATGGAAACACCACATATTTT	CASSLEGDGNTTYF
NA	16	TRBV10-2	TRBD2	TRBJ2-3	TGCGCCAGCAGTGAGCCCGGTAGCGGGAGCACAGATACGCAGTATTTT	CASSEPGSGSTDTQYF
many	14	TRBV7-8	NA	TRBJ2-7	TGTGCCAGCAGCGGTACTAGGGGTATTGGCGAGCAGTACTTC	CASSGTRGIGEQYF
many	16	TRBV5-1	TRBD2	TRBJ2-5	TGCGCCAGCAGAGCTACTAGCGGGATGTACCAAGAGACCCAGTACTTC	CASRATSGMYQETQYF